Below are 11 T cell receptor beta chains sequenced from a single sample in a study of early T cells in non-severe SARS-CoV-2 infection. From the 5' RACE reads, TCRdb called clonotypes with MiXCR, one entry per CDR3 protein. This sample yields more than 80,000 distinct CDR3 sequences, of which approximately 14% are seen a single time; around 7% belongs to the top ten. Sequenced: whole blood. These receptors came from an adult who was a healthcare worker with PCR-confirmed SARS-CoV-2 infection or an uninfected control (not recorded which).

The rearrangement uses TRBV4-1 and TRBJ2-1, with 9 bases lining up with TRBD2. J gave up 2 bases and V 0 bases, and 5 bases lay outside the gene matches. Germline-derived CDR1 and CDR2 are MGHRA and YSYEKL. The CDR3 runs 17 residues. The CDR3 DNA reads TGCGCCAGCAGCCAAGAGTTCAGGACTAGCGCCTACAATGAGCAGTTCTTC. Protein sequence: CASSQEFRTSAYNEQFF.

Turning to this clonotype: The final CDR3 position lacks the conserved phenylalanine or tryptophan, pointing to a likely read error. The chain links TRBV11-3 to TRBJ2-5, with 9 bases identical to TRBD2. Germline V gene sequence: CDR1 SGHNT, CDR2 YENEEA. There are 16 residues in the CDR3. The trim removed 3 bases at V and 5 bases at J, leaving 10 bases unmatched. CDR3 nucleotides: TGTGCCAGCAGCTTGGGCGGGAGGGATGACTTGGAGACCCAGTACTCC. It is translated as CASSLGGRDDLETQYS.

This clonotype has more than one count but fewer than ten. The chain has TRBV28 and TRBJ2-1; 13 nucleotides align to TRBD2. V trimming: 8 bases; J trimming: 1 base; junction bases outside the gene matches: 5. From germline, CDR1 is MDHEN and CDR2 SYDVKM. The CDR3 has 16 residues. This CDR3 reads CASQGTSGKSYNEQFF. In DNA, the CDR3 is TGTGCCAGCCAGGGGACTAGCGGGAAATCCTACAATGAGCAGTTCTTC.

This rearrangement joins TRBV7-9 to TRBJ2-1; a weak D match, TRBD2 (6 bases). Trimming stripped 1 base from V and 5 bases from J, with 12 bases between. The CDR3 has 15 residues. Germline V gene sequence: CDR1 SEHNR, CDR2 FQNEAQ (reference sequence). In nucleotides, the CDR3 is TGTGCCAGCAGCTTAGGCCAGCCGGGGGACAATGAGCAGTTCTTC. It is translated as CASSLGQPGDNEQFF.

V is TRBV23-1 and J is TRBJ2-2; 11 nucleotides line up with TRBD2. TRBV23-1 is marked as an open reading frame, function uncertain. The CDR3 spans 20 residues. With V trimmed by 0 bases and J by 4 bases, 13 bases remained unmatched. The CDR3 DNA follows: TGCGCCAGCAGTCAATCAGTCTGGCTAGCGGGAGGAGGAGGCACCGGGGAGCTGTTTTTT. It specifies CASSQSVWLAGGGGTGELFF.

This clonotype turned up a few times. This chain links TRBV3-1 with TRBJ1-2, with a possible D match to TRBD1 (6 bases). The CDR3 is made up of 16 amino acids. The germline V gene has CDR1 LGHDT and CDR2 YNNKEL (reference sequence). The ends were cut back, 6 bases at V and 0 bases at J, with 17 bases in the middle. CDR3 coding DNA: TGTGCCAGCAGTAAGGCGGGGGGGCCCCCTAACTATGGCTACACCTTC. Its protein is CASSKAGGPPNYGYTF.

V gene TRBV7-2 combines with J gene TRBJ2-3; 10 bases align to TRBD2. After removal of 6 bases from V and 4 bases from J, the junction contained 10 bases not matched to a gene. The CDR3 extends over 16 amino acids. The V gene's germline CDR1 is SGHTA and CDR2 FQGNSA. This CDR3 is CASSRMSGRAADTQYF. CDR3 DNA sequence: TGTGCCAGCAGTCGGATGAGCGGGAGGGCCGCAGATACGCAGTATTTT.

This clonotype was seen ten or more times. CDR3 amino acids: CATLAGNYNEQFF. Here the CDR3 DNA reads TGTGCCACACTAGCGGGGAATTACAATGAGCAGTTCTTC. The V gene is TRBV7-9, the J gene TRBJ2-1, with 10 bases aligning to TRBD2. CDR1 and CDR2 (germline): SEHNR, FQNEAQ (reference sequence). The CDR3 sequence is 13 residues long. V gave up 10 bases and J gave up 4 bases; unmatched junction bases: 4.

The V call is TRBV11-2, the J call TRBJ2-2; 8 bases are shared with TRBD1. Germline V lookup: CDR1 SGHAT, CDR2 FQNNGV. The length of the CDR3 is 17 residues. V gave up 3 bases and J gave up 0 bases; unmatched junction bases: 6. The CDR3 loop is CASSFRGGQANTGELFF. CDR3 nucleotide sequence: TGTGCCAGCAGCTTTAGAGGGGGACAGGCGAACACCGGGGAGCTGTTTTTT.

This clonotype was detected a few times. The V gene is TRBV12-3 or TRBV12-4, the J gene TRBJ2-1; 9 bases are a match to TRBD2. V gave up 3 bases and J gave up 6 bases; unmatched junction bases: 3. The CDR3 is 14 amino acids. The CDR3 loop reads CASSFSGSLNEQFF. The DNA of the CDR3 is TGTGCCAGCAGTTTTAGCGGGAGCCTCAATGAGCAGTTCTTC.

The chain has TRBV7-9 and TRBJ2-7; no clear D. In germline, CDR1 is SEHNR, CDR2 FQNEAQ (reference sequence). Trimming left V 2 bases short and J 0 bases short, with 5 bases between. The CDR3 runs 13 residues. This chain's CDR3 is CASSLPNSYEQYF. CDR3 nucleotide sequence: TGTGCCAGCAGCTTACCGAACTCCTACGAGCAGTACTTC. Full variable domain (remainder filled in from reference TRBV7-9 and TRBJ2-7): DTGVSQNPRHKITKRGQNVTFRCDPISEHNRLYWYRQTLGQGPEFLTYFQNEAQLEKSRLLSDRFSAERPKGSFSTLEIQRTEQGDSAMYLCASSLPNSYEQYFGPGTRLTVT.